This note documents a single T cell receptor (beta chain) sequence. PCR employed 60 Vbeta and 13 Jbeta primers. The table came from immunoSEQ multiplex PCR; TCRdb's copy has only in-frame clones and leaves some out. The sample holds approximately 160,000 clones, around 80% seen once. The data are from a study of cytomegalovirus exposure and HLA in healthy donors. The sequence was collected from a human donor in good health. The sequencing input was PBMCs.

CDR3 nucleotide sequence: TGCGCCAGCAGCTTCACGGGACAGGCCGATGGCTACACCTTC. It is translated as CASSFTGQADGYTF. V gene TRBV5-1 combines with J gene TRBJ1-2; 8 positions match TRBD1. The CDR3 totals 14 residues. Trimming removed 2 bases from V and 6 bases from J; junction bases left unmatched: 6. The V gene's germline CDR1 is SGHRS and CDR2 YFSETQ.